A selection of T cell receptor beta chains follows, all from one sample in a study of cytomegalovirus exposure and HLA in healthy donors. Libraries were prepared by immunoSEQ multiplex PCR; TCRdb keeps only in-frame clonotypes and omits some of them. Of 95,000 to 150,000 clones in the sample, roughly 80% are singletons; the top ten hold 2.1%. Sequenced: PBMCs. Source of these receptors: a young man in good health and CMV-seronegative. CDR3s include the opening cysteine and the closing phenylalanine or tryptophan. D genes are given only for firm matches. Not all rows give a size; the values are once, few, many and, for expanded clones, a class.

cdr3_aa: CASSLASSREAYNEQFF
cdr3_nt: TGTGCCAGCAGCTTAGCTTCAAGCCGGGAGGCCTACAATGAGCAGTTCTTC
clone_size: -
j_call: TRBJ2-1
v_call: TRBV11-3
d_call: TRBD2

cdr3_aa: CASSPLLQGTEAFF
cdr3_nt: TGTGCCAGCAGCCCTCTCTTACAGGGCACTGAAGCTTTCTTT
clone_size: few
j_call: TRBJ1-1
v_call: TRBV13
d_call: -

cdr3_aa: CASSLGDSGANVLTF
cdr3_nt: TGTGCCAGCAGCTTGGGGGACTCCGGGGCCAACGTCCTGACTTTC
clone_size: once
j_call: TRBJ2-6
v_call: TRBV7-9
d_call: -

cdr3_aa: CASSPGISSQPQHF
cdr3_nt: TGTGCCAGCTCACCTGGCATCTCCTCTCAGCCCCAGCATTTT
clone_size: -
j_call: TRBJ1-5
v_call: TRBV18
d_call: -

cdr3_aa: CASKIRDTHTGELFF
cdr3_nt: TGTGCCAGCAAAATCCGGGACACACACACCGGGGAGCTGTTTTTT
clone_size: -
j_call: TRBJ2-2
v_call: TRBV28
d_call: -

cdr3_aa: CASSPLAGGGNNEQFF
cdr3_nt: TGTGCCAGCAGTCCCCTAGCGGGGGGCGGAAACAATGAGCAGTTCTTC
clone_size: -
j_call: TRBJ2-1
v_call: TRBV27
d_call: TRBD2

cdr3_aa: CASSSPGSKQTQYF
cdr3_nt: TGTGCCAGCAGCTCCCCCGGGTCTAAACAGACCCAGTACTTC
clone_size: few
j_call: TRBJ2-5
v_call: TRBV11-2
d_call: -

cdr3_aa: CASSYAGMNTEAFF
cdr3_nt: TGTGCCAGCAGTTATGCAGGGATGAACACTGAAGCTTTCTTT
clone_size: once
j_call: TRBJ1-1
v_call: TRBV6-5
d_call: -

cdr3_aa: CASSEGSAGRTEAFF
cdr3_nt: TGTGCCAGCAGTGAAGGCAGCGCAGGGCGGACTGAAGCTTTCTTT
clone_size: few
j_call: TRBJ1-1
v_call: TRBV6-1
d_call: -

cdr3_aa: CASSEAKRSWAFF
cdr3_nt: TGTGCCAGCAGTGAAGCGAAGAGGAGTTGGGCTTTCTTT
clone_size: once
j_call: TRBJ1-1
v_call: TRBV2
d_call: -

cdr3_aa: CASSSGQGDPGGAFF
cdr3_nt: TGTGCCAGCTCGTCGGGACAGGGGGACCCGGGAGGAGCTTTCTTT
clone_size: -
j_call: TRBJ1-1
v_call: TRBV18
d_call: TRBD1

cdr3_aa: CATSRDEVRETQYF
cdr3_nt: TGTGCCACCAGCAGAGACGAGGTCCGGGAGACCCAGTACTTC
clone_size: few
j_call: TRBJ2-5
v_call: TRBV15
d_call: -

cdr3_aa: CASSLRAGGPTDTQYF
cdr3_nt: TGTGCCAGCAGCTTGCGAGCGGGGGGGCCCACAGATACGCAGTATTTT
clone_size: few
j_call: TRBJ2-3
v_call: TRBV5-6
d_call: TRBD2

cdr3_aa: CASSVDPRGRSGANGLTF
cdr3_nt: TGTGCCAGCAGCGTAGATCCCAGGGGACGATCAGGGGCCAACGGCCTGACTTTC
clone_size: -
j_call: TRBJ2-6
v_call: TRBV9
d_call: -

cdr3_aa: CASRGQGYEQYF
cdr3_nt: TGTGCCAGCCGAGGACAGGGCTACGAGCAGTACTTC
clone_size: -
j_call: TRBJ2-7
v_call: TRBV2
d_call: TRBD1

cdr3_aa: CASSIIWTGSTDTQYF
cdr3_nt: TGTGCCAGTAGTATCATCTGGACAGGTAGCACAGATACGCAGTATTTT
clone_size: -
j_call: TRBJ2-3
v_call: TRBV19
d_call: TRBD1

cdr3_aa: CASSGERGYEQYF
cdr3_nt: TGTGCCAGCAGTGGAGAAAGAGGGTACGAGCAGTACTTC
clone_size: -
j_call: TRBJ2-7
v_call: TRBV2
d_call: -

cdr3_aa: CASSLASGIISYEQYF
cdr3_nt: TGCGCCAGCAGCTTGGCTAGCGGGATAATCTCCTACGAGCAGTACTTC
clone_size: few
j_call: TRBJ2-7
v_call: TRBV5-1
d_call: TRBD2

cdr3_aa: CASSSPQGARAYEQYF
cdr3_nt: TGTGCCAGCAGCTCCCCCCAGGGGGCAAGGGCCTACGAGCAGTACTTC
clone_size: medium-sized
j_call: TRBJ2-7
v_call: TRBV11-2
d_call: TRBD1

cdr3_aa: CASSVSAGRPQETQYF
cdr3_nt: TGTGCCAGCAGCGTGTCAGCGGGCCGTCCGCAAGAGACCCAGTACTTC
clone_size: -
j_call: TRBJ2-5
v_call: TRBV9
d_call: -

cdr3_aa: CASSPPGSATQYF
cdr3_nt: TGTGCCAGCTCACCACCGGGCTCGGCGACCCAGTACTTC
clone_size: -
j_call: TRBJ2-5
v_call: TRBV18
d_call: -

cdr3_aa: CAISEWASGGQETQYF
cdr3_nt: TGTGCCATCAGTGAGTGGGCTAGCGGGGGCCAAGAGACCCAGTACTTC
clone_size: -
j_call: TRBJ2-5
v_call: TRBV10-3
d_call: TRBD2

cdr3_aa: CASSPSRTGFAHTEAFF
cdr3_nt: TGTGCCAGCAGTCCGTCCCGGACAGGGTTTGCGCACACTGAAGCTTTCTTT
clone_size: -
j_call: TRBJ1-1
v_call: TRBV27
d_call: TRBD1

cdr3_aa: CASSLADRGGQETQYF
cdr3_nt: TGTGCCAGCAGCTTGGCCGACAGGGGGGGCCAAGAGACCCAGTACTTC
clone_size: -
j_call: TRBJ2-5
v_call: TRBV5-6
d_call: TRBD1

cdr3_aa: CARSLRTGEYEQYF
cdr3_nt: TGTGCCAGAAGCTTGAGGACAGGGGAGTACGAGCAGTACTTC
clone_size: -
j_call: TRBJ2-7
v_call: TRBV5-3
d_call: TRBD1

cdr3_aa: CASSEGLAGYNEQFF
cdr3_nt: TGCGCCAGCAGCGAGGGACTAGCAGGTTACAATGAGCAGTTCTTC
clone_size: once
j_call: TRBJ2-1
v_call: TRBV5-1
d_call: TRBD2

cdr3_aa: CASSLARTGRETQYF
cdr3_nt: TGTGCCAGCAGCTTAGCGAGGACAGGGCGAGAGACCCAGTACTTC
clone_size: once
j_call: TRBJ2-5
v_call: TRBV7-7
d_call: TRBD1

cdr3_aa: CASSPSEAGLAGEQFF
cdr3_nt: TGTGCCAGCTCACCGTCGGAGGCGGGACTAGCGGGCGAGCAGTTCTTC
clone_size: -
j_call: TRBJ2-1
v_call: TRBV18
d_call: TRBD2

cdr3_aa: CSSSLPRVPQPTGELFF
cdr3_nt: TGTTCCAGCAGCCTCCCGCGGGTGCCACAGCCCACCGGGGAGCTGTTTTTT
clone_size: few
j_call: TRBJ2-2
v_call: TRBV7-9
d_call: -

cdr3_aa: CSSSLGGQGLFYGYTF
cdr3_nt: TGTTCCAGCAGCTTAGGGGGACAGGGATTATTCTATGGCTACACCTTC
clone_size: -
j_call: TRBJ1-2
v_call: TRBV7-9
d_call: TRBD1

cdr3_aa: CASSFTGLPYGYTF
cdr3_nt: TGTGCCAGCAGTTTTACAGGGCTGCCCTATGGCTACACCTTC
clone_size: -
j_call: TRBJ1-2
v_call: TRBV28
d_call: -

cdr3_aa: CASSSGATTNEKLFF
cdr3_nt: TGTGCCAGCAGCTCAGGGGCGACAACTAATGAAAAACTGTTTTTT
clone_size: -
j_call: TRBJ1-4
v_call: TRBV9
d_call: -

cdr3_aa: CASRRQGLNTEAFF
cdr3_nt: TGCGCCAGCAGACGACAGGGGTTGAACACTGAAGCTTTCTTT
clone_size: -
j_call: TRBJ1-1
v_call: TRBV4-3
d_call: TRBD1

cdr3_aa: CASSLGTSGGWSTDTQYF
cdr3_nt: TGCGCCAGCAGCCTAGGGACTAGCGGGGGTTGGAGCACAGATACGCAGTATTTT
clone_size: -
j_call: TRBJ2-3
v_call: TRBV4-1
d_call: TRBD2

cdr3_aa: CASSPRREDEQYF
cdr3_nt: TGTGCCAGCTCACCACGCAGGGAGGACGAGCAGTACTTC
clone_size: -
j_call: TRBJ2-7
v_call: TRBV18
d_call: -

cdr3_aa: CASSVERGTGGNTIYF
cdr3_nt: TGTGCCAGCAGCGTAGAGAGGGGGACAGGGGGAAACACCATATATTTT
clone_size: -
j_call: TRBJ1-3
v_call: TRBV9
d_call: TRBD1

cdr3_aa: CASSQGGTEAFF
cdr3_nt: TGTGCCAGCTCCCAGGGGGGCACTGAAGCTTTCTTT
clone_size: -
j_call: TRBJ1-1
v_call: TRBV18
d_call: TRBD1

cdr3_aa: CASSYGTDMNTEAFF
cdr3_nt: TGTGCCAGCAGTTACGGGACAGATATGAACACTGAAGCTTTCTTT
clone_size: few
j_call: TRBJ1-1
v_call: TRBV6-5
d_call: TRBD1

cdr3_aa: CAWSLGGRGWTDTQYF
cdr3_nt: TGTGCCTGGAGTCTAGGGGGGCGGGGGTGGACAGATACGCAGTATTTT
clone_size: few
j_call: TRBJ2-3
v_call: TRBV30
d_call: -

cdr3_aa: CASSLFRQGGADTQYF
cdr3_nt: TGTGCCAGCAGTTTATTTCGGCAGGGGGGCGCAGATACGCAGTATTTT
clone_size: -
j_call: TRBJ2-3
v_call: TRBV27
d_call: -

cdr3_aa: CASSQVRSDSYNEQFF
cdr3_nt: TGTGCCAGCAGCCAAGTGCGGTCGGACTCCTACAATGAGCAGTTCTTC
clone_size: -
j_call: TRBJ2-1
v_call: TRBV5-6
d_call: -